This note documents a single T cell receptor beta chain sequence. This record comes from a study of T cell responses to AZD1222 COVID-19 vaccine. The CDR3 totals 16 residues. J lost 0 bases, V lost 0 bases, and 4 bases had no gene match. The germline CDR1 and CDR2 sequences are MNHEY and SVGEGT. Assay used: immunoSEQ multiplex PCR; TCRdb lists only in-frame clones, some missing. This table has more than 100,000 clones, approximately 90% appearing once. The material sequenced was peripheral blood, taken on day 0 of AZD1222 vaccination. The TCR was taken from an adult in good health. The J gene is TRBJ1-1, the V gene TRBV6-2 or TRBV6-3, with 7 bases aligning to TRBD1. The DNA of the CDR3 is TGTGCCAGCAGTTACTCCTCGGACAGGATGAACACTGAAGCTTTCTTT. It codes for CASSYSSDRMNTEAFF.